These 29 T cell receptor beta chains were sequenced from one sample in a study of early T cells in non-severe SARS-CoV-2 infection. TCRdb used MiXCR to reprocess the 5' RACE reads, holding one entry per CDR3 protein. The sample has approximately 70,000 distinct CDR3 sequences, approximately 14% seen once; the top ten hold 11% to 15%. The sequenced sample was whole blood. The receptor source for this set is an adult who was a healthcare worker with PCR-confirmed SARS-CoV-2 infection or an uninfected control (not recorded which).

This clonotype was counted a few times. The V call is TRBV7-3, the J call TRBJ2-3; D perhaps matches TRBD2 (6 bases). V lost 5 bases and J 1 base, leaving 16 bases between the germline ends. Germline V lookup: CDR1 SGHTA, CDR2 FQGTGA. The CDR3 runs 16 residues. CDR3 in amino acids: CASSRSQGGGTDTQYF. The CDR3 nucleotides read TGTGCCAGCAGCCGATCCCAGGGAGGTGGCACAGATACGCAGTATTTT.

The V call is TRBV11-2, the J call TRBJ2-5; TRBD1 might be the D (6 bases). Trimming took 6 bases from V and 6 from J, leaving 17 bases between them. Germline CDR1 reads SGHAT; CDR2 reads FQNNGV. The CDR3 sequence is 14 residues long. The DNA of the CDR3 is TGTGCCAGCAGTCTTCAGGGGCCGGCAAAGACCCAGTACTTC. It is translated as CASSLQGPAKTQYF.

CDR3 loop: CASSFAGQETQYF. The CDR3, as DNA: TGCGCCAGCAGCTTCGCAGGTCAAGAGACCCAGTACTTC. V and J are TRBV5-1 and TRBJ2-5, with D uncertain. Germline V gene sequence: CDR1 SGHRS, CDR2 YFSETQ. CDR3 size: 13 residues. The V end was cut by 2 bases, the J end by 2 bases, with 7 bases between. Using reference TRBV5-1 and TRBJ2-5 for the parts outside the CDR3, the full variable domain is KAGVTQTPRYLIKTRGQQVTLSCSPISGHRSVSWYQQTPGQGLQFLFEYFSETQRNKGNFPGRFSGRQFSNSRSEMNVSTLELGDSALYLCASSFAGQETQYFGPGTRLLVL.

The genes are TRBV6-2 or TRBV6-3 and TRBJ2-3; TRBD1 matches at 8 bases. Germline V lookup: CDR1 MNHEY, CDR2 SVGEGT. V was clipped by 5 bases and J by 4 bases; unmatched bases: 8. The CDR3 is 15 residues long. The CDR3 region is CASSVQGVPPDTQYF. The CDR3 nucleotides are TGTGCCAGCAGTGTACAGGGGGTCCCCCCAGATACGCAGTATTTT.

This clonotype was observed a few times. CDR3 sequence: CAAGSWVYTF. The CDR3 DNA reads as TGTGCCGCCGGTTCGTGGGTTTACACCTTC. The chain joins TRBV6-5 to TRBJ1-2; no firm D call. Trimming stripped 11 bases from V and 11 bases from J, with 15 bases between. CDR1 MNHEY and CDR2 SVGAGI come from the germline V gene. CDR3 length: 10 amino acids.

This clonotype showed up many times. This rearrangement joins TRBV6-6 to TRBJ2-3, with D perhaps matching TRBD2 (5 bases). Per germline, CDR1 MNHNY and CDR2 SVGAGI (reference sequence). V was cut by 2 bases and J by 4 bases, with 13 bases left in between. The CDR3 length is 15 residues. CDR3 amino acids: CASSYEGHGADTQYF. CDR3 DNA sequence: TGTGCCAGCAGTTACGAGGGTCATGGCGCAGATACGCAGTATTTT.

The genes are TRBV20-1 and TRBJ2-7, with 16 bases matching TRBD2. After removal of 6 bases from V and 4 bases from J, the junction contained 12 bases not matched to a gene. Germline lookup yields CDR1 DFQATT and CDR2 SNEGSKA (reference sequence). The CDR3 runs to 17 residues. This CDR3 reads CSAPGGTSGGALYEQYF. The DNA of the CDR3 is TGCAGTGCACCTGGCGGGACTAGCGGGGGGGCCTTATACGAGCAGTACTTC.

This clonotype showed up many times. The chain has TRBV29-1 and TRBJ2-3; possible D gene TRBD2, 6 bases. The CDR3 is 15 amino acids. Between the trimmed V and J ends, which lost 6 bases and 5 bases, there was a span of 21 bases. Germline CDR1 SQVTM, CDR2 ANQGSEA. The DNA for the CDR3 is TGCAGCGTGATTATAGCGGTGCTTGGGCTAGATACGCAGTATTTT. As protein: CSVIIAVLGLDTQYF.

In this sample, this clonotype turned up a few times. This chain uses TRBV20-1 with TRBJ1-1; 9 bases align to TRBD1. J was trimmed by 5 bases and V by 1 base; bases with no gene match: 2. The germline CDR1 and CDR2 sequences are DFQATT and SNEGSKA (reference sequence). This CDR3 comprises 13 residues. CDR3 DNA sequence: TGCAGTGCTAGAGGACAGGGGGAGACTGAAGCTTTCTTT. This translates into CSARGQGETEAFF.

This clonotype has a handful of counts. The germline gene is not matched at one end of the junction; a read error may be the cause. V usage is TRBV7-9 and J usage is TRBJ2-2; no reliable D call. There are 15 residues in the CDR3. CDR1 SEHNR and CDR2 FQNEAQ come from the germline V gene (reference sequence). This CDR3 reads CACSLYSDGGGELFF. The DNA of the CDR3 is TGTGCCTGCAGCTTATACTCGGACGGTGGCGGGGAGCTGTTTTTT.

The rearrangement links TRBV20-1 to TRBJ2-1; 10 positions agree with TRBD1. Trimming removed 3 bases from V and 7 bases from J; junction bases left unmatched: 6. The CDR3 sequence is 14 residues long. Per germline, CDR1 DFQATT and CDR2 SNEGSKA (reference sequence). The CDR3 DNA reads TGCAGTGCTAGCCCGGACAGGGGGGGGAATGAGCAGTTCTTC. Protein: CSASPDRGGNEQFF.

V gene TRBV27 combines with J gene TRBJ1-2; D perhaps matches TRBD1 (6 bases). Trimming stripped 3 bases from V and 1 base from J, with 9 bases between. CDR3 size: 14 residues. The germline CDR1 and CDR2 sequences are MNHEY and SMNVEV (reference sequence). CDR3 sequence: CASSFGGRNYGYTF. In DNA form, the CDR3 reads TGTGCCAGCAGTTTTGGGGGGCGTAACTATGGCTACACCTTC.

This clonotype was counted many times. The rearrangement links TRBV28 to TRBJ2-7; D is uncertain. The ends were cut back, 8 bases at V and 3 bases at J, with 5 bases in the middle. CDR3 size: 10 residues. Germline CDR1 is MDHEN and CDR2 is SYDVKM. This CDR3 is CASALYEQYF. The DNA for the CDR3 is TGTGCCAGCGCCCTCTACGAGCAGTACTTC.

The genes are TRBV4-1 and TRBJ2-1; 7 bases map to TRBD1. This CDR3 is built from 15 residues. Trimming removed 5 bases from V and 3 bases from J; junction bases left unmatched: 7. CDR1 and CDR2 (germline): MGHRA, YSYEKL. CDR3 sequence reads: CASSENTGDYNEQFF. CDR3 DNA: TGCGCCAGCAGCGAGAATACAGGGGACTACAATGAGCAGTTCTTC.

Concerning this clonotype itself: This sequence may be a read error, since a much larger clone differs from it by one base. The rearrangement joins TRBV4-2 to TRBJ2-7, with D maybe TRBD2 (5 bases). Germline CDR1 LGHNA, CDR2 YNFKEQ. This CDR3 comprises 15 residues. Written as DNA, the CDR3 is TGTGCCAGCAACCAATCGGCCGGGGAGAGCTACGAGCAGTACTTC. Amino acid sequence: CASNQSAGESYEQYF.

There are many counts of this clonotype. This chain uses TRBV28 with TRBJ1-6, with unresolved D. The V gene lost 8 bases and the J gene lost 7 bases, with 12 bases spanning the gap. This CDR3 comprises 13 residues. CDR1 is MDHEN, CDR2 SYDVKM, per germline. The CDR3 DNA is TGTGCCAGCGTCGGGTGGAAAAATTCACCCCTCCACTTT. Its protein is CASVGWKNSPLHF.

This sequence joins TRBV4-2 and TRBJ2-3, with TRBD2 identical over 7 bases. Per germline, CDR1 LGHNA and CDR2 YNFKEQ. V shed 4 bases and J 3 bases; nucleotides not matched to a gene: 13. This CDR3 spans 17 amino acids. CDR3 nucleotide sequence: TGTGCCAGCAGCCTGACCGGATCGAGCGGGGTGACAGATACGCAGTATTTT. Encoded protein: CASSLTGSSGVTDTQYF.

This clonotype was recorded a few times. CDR3 sequence: CASSPGTIPRNTIYF. The CDR3 nucleotides are TGTGCCAGCAGCCCCGGGACAATTCCTCGAAACACCATATATTTT. The chain has TRBV5-6 and TRBJ1-3, with TRBD1 as a possible D gene (6 bases). Germline V gives CDR1 SGHDT, CDR2 YYEEEE. CDR3 length equals 15 residues. V gave up 4 bases and J gave up 5 bases, with 16 bases separating them. Variable domain in full (rest from reference TRBV5-6 and TRBJ1-3): DAGVTQSPTHLIKTRGQQVTLRCSPKSGHDTVSWYQQALGQGPQFIFQYYEEEERQRGNFPDRFSGHQFPNYSSELNVNALLLGDSALYLCASSPGTIPRNTIYFGEGSWLTVV.

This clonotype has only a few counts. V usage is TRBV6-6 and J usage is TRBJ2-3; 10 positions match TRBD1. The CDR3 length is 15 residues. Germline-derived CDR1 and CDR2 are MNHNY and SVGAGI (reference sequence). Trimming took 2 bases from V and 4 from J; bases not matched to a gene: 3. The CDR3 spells CASSYRGQGADTQYF. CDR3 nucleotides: TGTGCCAGCAGTTACCGCGGACAGGGGGCAGATACGCAGTATTTT.

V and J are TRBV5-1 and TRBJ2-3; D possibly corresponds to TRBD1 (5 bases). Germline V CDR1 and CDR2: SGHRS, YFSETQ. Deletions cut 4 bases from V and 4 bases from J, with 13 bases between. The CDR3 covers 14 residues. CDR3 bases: TGCGCCAGCAGCCGCGGACACCGGGCAGATACGCAGTATTTT. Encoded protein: CASSRGHRADTQYF.

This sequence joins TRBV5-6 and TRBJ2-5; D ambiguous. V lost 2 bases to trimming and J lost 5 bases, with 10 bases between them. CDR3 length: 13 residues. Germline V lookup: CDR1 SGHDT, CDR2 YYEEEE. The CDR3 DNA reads TGTGCCAGCAGCTTATCGGTCTCGGAGACCCAGTACTTC. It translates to CASSLSVSETQYF.

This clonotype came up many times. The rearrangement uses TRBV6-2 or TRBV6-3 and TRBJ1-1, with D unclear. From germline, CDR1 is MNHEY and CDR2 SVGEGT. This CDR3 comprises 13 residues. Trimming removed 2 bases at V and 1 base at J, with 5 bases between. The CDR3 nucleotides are TGTGCCAGCAGTTACGTTCAGAACACTGAAGCTTTCTTT. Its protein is CASSYVQNTEAFF.

The DNA for the CDR3 is TGTGCCAGCAGTACAGGGACTAGCGCAGCCTACAATGAGCAGTTCTTC. Protein: CASSTGTSAAYNEQFF. The V gene is TRBV6-4, the J gene TRBJ2-1; 10 bases are shared with TRBD2. CDR3 size: 16 residues. The germline CDR1 and CDR2 sequences are MRHNA and SNTAGT. Trimming removed 5 bases from V and 2 bases from J; junction bases left unmatched: 6.

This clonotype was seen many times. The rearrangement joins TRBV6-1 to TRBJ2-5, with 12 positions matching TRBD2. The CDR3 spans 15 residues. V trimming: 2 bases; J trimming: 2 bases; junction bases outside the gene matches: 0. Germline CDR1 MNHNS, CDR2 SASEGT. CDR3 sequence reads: CASSELAGGQETQYF. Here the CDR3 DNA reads TGTGCCAGCAGTGAACTAGCGGGGGGGCAAGAGACCCAGTACTTC.

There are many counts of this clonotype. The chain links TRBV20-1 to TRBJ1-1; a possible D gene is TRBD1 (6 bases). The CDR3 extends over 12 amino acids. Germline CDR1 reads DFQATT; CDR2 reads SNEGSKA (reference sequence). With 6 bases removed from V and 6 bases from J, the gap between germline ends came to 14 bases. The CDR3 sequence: CSARGGGPEAFF. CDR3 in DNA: TGCAGTGCGCGAGGGGGAGGGCCTGAAGCTTTCTTT.

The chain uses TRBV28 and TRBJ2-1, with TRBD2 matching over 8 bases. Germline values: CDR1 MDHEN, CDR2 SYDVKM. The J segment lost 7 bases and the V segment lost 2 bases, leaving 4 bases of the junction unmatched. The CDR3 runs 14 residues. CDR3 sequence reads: CASSLTGGRNEQFF. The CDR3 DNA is TGTGCCAGCAGTTTAACGGGGGGGCGGAATGAGCAGTTCTTC.

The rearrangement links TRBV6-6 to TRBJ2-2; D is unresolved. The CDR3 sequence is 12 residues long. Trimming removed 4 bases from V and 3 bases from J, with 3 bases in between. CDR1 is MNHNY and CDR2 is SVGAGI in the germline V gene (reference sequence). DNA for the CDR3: TGTGCCAGCAGTTCCGACACCGGGGAGCTGTTTTTT. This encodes CASSSDTGELFF.

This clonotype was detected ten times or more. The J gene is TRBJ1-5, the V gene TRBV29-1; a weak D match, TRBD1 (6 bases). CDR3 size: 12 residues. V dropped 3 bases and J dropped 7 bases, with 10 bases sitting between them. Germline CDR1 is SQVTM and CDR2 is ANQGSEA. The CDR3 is CSVEGAAQPQHF. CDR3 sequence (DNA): TGCAGCGTTGAGGGGGCAGCGCAGCCCCAGCATTTT. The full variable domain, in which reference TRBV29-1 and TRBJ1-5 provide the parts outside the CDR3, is SAVISQKPSRDICQRGTSLTIQCQVDSQVTMMFWYRQQPGQSLTLIATANQGSEATYESGFVIDKFPISRPNLTFSTLTVSNMSPEDSSIYLCSVEGAAQPQHFGDGTRLSIL.

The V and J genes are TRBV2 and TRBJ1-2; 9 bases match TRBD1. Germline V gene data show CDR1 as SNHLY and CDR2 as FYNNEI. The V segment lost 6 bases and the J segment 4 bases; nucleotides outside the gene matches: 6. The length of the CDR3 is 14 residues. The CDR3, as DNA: TGTGCCAGCAGGGCGGGACAGGGAAGCTATGGCTACACCTTC. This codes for CASRAGQGSYGYTF.